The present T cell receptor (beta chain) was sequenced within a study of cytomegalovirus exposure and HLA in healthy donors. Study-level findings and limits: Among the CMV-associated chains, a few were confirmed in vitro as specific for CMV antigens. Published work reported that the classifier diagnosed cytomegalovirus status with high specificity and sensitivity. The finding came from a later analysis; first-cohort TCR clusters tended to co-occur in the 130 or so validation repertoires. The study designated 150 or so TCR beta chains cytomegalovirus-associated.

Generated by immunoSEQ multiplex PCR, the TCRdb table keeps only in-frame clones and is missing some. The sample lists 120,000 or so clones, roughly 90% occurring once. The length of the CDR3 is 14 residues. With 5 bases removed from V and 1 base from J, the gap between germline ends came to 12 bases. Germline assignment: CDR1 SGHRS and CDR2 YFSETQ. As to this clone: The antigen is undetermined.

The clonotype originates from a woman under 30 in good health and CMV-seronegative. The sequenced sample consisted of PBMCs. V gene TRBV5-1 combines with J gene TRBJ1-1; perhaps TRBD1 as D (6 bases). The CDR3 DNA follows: TGCGCCAGCAGTCGGGGGGCCGCGAACACTGAAGCTTTCTTT. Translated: CASSRGAANTEAFF.